Following are 24 T cell receptor beta chains from one sample sequenced in a study of technical replicates of blood from several donors (dated by TCRdb to the late 2010s). Library preparation was by the immunoSEQ multiplex PCR assay. TCRdb stores this immuneACCESS table with in-frame sequences only. Part of the clones is absent; in the studies checked, under half of the shortfall reflects unresolved V genes, and no reason is known for the rest. The sample records 75,000 to 85,000 clones, approximately 78% of which are singletons. The ten largest make up around 3.9% of the sample. Sequencing was carried out using PBMCs. The receptors derive from a human donor in good health. Some clones in this sample may be carry-over from other donors' samples.

The CDR3 protein is CASSPTGSGYGYTF. The CDR3 DNA reads as TGTGCCAGCTCACCAACAGGGTCGGGGTATGGCTACACCTTC. The chain couples TRBV18 to TRBJ1-2; D may be TRBD1 (6 bases). In germline, CDR1 is KGHSH, CDR2 LQKENI. The CDR3 contains 14 residues. Trimming took 2 bases from V and 5 from J, leaving 12 bases between them. The variable domain in full, with the rest retrieved from reference TRBV18 and TRBJ1-2, is NAGVMQNPRHLVRRRGQEARLRCSPMKGHSHVYWYRQLPEEGLKFMVYLQKENIIDESGMPKERFSAEFPKEGPSILRIQQVVRGDSAAYFCASSPTGSGYGYTFGSGTRLTVV.

V and J are TRBV6-5 and TRBJ2-7; TRBD2 agrees at 8 bases. The CDR3 extends over 15 amino acids. Trimming removed 5 bases from V and 4 bases from J; junction bases left unmatched: 10. Germline V gene data show CDR1 as MNHEY and CDR2 as SVGAGI. The CDR3 is CASSGRGGPSYEQYF. The CDR3 DNA follows: TGTGCCAGCAGTGGCCGGGGGGGCCCGTCTTACGAGCAGTACTTC.

As for this clone: A junction end diverges from the germline sequence, so it may reflect a read error. This sequence joins TRBV4-2 and TRBJ2-4; 11 nucleotides line up with TRBD2. Germline loops: CDR1 LGHNA, CDR2 YNFKEQ. The CDR3 length is 15 residues. CDR3 amino acids: CASTQTSGGRDIQYF. The CDR3 DNA follows: TGTGCCAGCACCCAAACTAGCGGGGGTCGAGACATTCAGTACTTC.

This chain uses TRBV5-1 with TRBJ2-1; 8 bases are a match to TRBD2. The CDR3 contains 14 residues. The germline gives CDR1 SGHRS, CDR2 YFSETQ. J lost 4 bases, V lost 4 bases, and 4 bases had no gene match. The CDR3, as DNA: TGCGCCAGCAGCCCCGGGGGGGGGTACAATGAGCAGTTCTTC. This translates into CASSPGGGYNEQFF.

This chain links TRBV7-9 with TRBJ2-3, with D maybe TRBD2 (5 bases). V shed 0 bases and J shed 3 bases, with 13 bases lying between them. CDR1 is SEHNR, CDR2 FQNEAQ, per germline (reference sequence). The CDR3 covers 16 residues. CDR3 amino acids: CASSLAGGGGTDTQYF. The CDR3 DNA reads TGTGCCAGCAGCTTAGCGGGCGGTGGCGGGACAGATACGCAGTATTTT. Complete variable domain (other parts from reference TRBV7-9 and TRBJ2-3): DTGVSQNPRHKITKRGQNVTFRCDPISEHNRLYWYRQTLGQGPEFLTYFQNEAQLEKSRLLSDRFSAERPKGSFSTLEIQRTEQGDSAMYLCASSLAGGGGTDTQYFGPGTRLTVL.

This clone was counted a few times. The chain combines TRBV12-5 with TRBJ2-1, with 7 positions matching TRBD1. Germline CDR1 and CDR2: LGHNT and FRNRAP. The V and J ends lost 5 bases and 5 bases, in that order; junction bases with no gene match: 9. The CDR3 runs 15 residues. The CDR3 sequence: CASGPPGQINNEQFF. CDR3 bases: TGTGCTAGTGGTCCTCCGGGACAGATCAACAATGAGCAGTTCTTC.

This clone has more than one count but fewer than ten. The chain uses TRBV6-5 and TRBJ1-6; 10 bases agree with TRBD1. V lost 6 bases to trimming and J lost 10 bases; unmatched junction nucleotides: 9. This CDR3 region has 15 residues. In germline, CDR1 is MNHEY, CDR2 SVGAGI. Here the CDR3 reads CASSATGTGESPLHF. The CDR3 DNA follows: TGTGCCAGCAGCGCTACCGGGACAGGGGAGTCACCCCTCCACTTT.

This clone turned up a few times. This rearrangement joins TRBV2 to TRBJ2-7, with 8 bases that match TRBD1. V trimming: 10 bases; J trimming: 7 bases; junction bases outside the gene matches: 12. There are 13 residues in the CDR3. Germline V gene sequence: CDR1 SNHLY, CDR2 FYNNEI. For the CDR3, the DNA is TGTGCCACCGCGACAGGGGCGGTCCAGGAGCAGTACTTC. This sequence encodes CATATGAVQEQYF.

The chain combines TRBV29-1 with TRBJ2-6, with a possible D match to TRBD2 (5 bases). Germline values: CDR1 SQVTM, CDR2 ANQGSEA. Trimming removed 6 bases at V and 0 bases at J, with 6 bases between. The CDR3 loop spans 13 amino acids. In DNA, the CDR3 is TGCAGCGTCCGGGGCTCTGGGGCCAACGTCCTGACTTTC. It yields the protein CSVRGSGANVLTF.

As for this clone: Germline is not matched at one junction end, which may reflect a read error. This CDR3 is also generated by other DNA sequences in the sample. The chain uses TRBV30 and TRBJ1-2; 7 bases map to TRBD1. The CDR3 sequence is 14 residues long. Germline V lookup: CDR1 GTSNPN, CDR2 SVGIG (reference sequence). CDR3 in DNA: TGTGCCTGGAGTACGACAGGGATCAACTATGGCTACACTTTC. It translates to CAWSTTGINYGYTF.

V and J are TRBV4-1 and TRBJ1-6; a weak D match, TRBD1 (6 bases). CDR1 MGHRA and CDR2 YSYEKL come from the germline V gene. V was pared by 0 bases and J by 14 bases, with 17 bases between. This CDR3 has 15 residues. This CDR3 is CASSQESRDTETLHF. The CDR3 nucleotides are TGCGCCAGCAGCCAAGAGTCCCGGGACACGGAAACCCTCCACTTT.

This clone was seen only a few times. V and J are TRBV5-6 and TRBJ2-7; D gene ambiguous. Germline V gene data show CDR1 as SGHDT and CDR2 as YYEEEE. The CDR3 runs 13 residues. The ends were cut back, 3 bases at V and 0 bases at J, with 7 bases in the middle. The CDR3, as DNA: TGTGCCAGCAGCTCCTTGAGCTCCTACGAGCAGTACTTC. Translating gives CASSSLSSYEQYF.

This rearrangement joins TRBV27 to TRBJ1-1; D gene uncertain. The CDR3 is made up of 14 amino acids. V lost 0 bases, J lost 2 bases, and 7 bases lay in between. Germline CDR1 reads MNHEY; CDR2 reads SMNVEV (reference sequence). The CDR3 DNA reads as TGTGCCAGCAGTTTATCGGGAGGAAACACTGAAGCTTTCTTT. Translated, it gives CASSLSGGNTEAFF.

The genes are TRBV7-9 and TRBJ1-2; 8 bases line up with TRBD1. The germline V gene encodes CDR1 SEHNR and CDR2 FQNEAQ (reference sequence). V trimming: 5 bases; J trimming: 8 bases; junction bases outside the gene matches: 10. The CDR3 runs 14 residues. The CDR3 loop reads CASSPGTGPGGYTF. DNA for the CDR3: TGTGCCAGCAGCCCAGGGACAGGTCCGGGCGGCTACACCTTC.

This clone was seen only a few times. The chain carries TRBV13 and TRBJ1-3; 9 nucleotides line up with TRBD1. Germline CDR1 reads PRHDT; CDR2 reads FYEKMQ (reference sequence). V dropped 6 bases and J dropped 4; count of bases not matched to a gene: 10. The CDR3 is 16 amino acids. This CDR3 is CASRDTYRGRGNTIYF. The CDR3 coding sequence is TGTGCCAGCAGGGATACCTACAGGGGGCGCGGAAACACCATATATTTT.

V and J are TRBV2 and TRBJ2-3; TRBD1 aligns across 8 bases. There are 15 residues in the CDR3. Germline CDR1 and CDR2: SNHLY and FYNNEI. V lost 3 bases and J lost 1; bases outside the gene matches: 3. Here the CDR3 reads CASSDGRGRTDTQYF. In DNA form, the CDR3 reads TGTGCCAGCAGTGATGGCAGGGGGCGCACAGATACGCAGTATTTT.

The chain recombines TRBV5-1 with TRBJ2-7, with a tentative D call TRBD1 (6 bases). There are 14 residues in the CDR3. Germline V CDR1 and CDR2: SGHRS, YFSETQ. V was pared by 2 bases and J by 0 bases, with 9 bases between. CDR3 in DNA: TGCGCCAGCAGCTTTACAGGGACCTCCTACGAGCAGTACTTC. It yields the protein CASSFTGTSYEQYF.

The chain is built from TRBV7-3 and TRBJ2-1, with 7 bases identical to TRBD2. The junction had 16 bases not matched to a gene; V was cut back by 2 bases and J by 12 bases. The germline V gene has CDR1 SGHTA and CDR2 FQGTGA. The CDR3 consists of 16 residues. The CDR3 bases are TGTGCCAGCAGCTTACAACCAGCGGGGACCCAATCAGTGCAGTTCTTC. Encoded protein: CASSLQPAGTQSVQFF.

The chain combines TRBV11-2 with TRBJ2-1; 7 bases line up with TRBD2. Germline values: CDR1 SGHAT, CDR2 FQNNGV. The trim removed 5 bases at V and 2 bases at J, leaving 6 bases unmatched. CDR3 size: 15 residues. CDR3 nucleotide sequence: TGTGCCAGCAGCGGGCTTCGGGAGGCCTACAATGAGCAGTTCTTC. As protein: CASSGLREAYNEQFF.

The chain employs TRBV19 and TRBJ2-2; a weak D match, TRBD2 (5 bases). V lost 2 bases, J lost 2 bases, and 9 bases lay in between. Germline-derived CDR1 and CDR2 are LNHDA and SQIVND (reference sequence). The CDR3 runs to 15 residues. The CDR3 bases are TGTGCCAGTAGTATAATAGAGGGAAACACCGGGGAGCTGTTTTTT. Translating it yields CASSIIEGNTGELFF.

The CDR3 bases are TGTGCCAGCAGTTACGGGACAGGAAGGTACAATGAGCAGTTCTTC. This sequence encodes CASSYGTGRYNEQFF. The rearrangement links TRBV6-6 to TRBJ2-1; 8 positions agree with TRBD1. This CDR3 is 15 amino acids long. J lost 4 bases, V lost 2 bases, and 4 bases had no gene match. Germline V gene data show CDR1 as MNHNY and CDR2 as SVGAGI (reference sequence).

The rearrangement uses TRBV5-6 and TRBJ2-5; possible D gene TRBD2, 5 bases. Germline V lookup: CDR1 SGHDT, CDR2 YYEEEE. Trimming stripped 4 bases from V and 1 base from J, with 17 bases between. The CDR3 sequence is 16 residues long. CDR3 sequence (DNA): TGTGCCAGCAGCCCAAACCTAGCCGAGGGCCAAGAGACCCAGTACTTC. It specifies CASSPNLAEGQETQYF. Drawing the rest from reference TRBV5-6 and TRBJ2-5, the complete variable domain is DAGVTQSPTHLIKTRGQQVTLRCSPKSGHDTVSWYQQALGQGPQFIFQYYEEEERQRGNFPDRFSGHQFPNYSSELNVNALLLGDSALYLCASSPNLAEGQETQYFGPGTRLLVL.

The chain carries TRBV6-5 and TRBJ2-7, with 7 bases lining up with TRBD2. Germline V gene data show CDR1 as MNHEY and CDR2 as SVGAGI. The CDR3 consists of 15 residues. V lost 0 bases, J lost 0 bases, and 2 bases stayed unmatched. CDR3 nucleotides: TGTGCCAGCAGTTACTCCAGCGGGGTCTCCTACGAGCAGTACTTC. Translating gives CASSYSSGVSYEQYF.

J is TRBJ2-7 and V is TRBV20-1, with D tentatively TRBD2 (6 bases). V gave up 6 bases and J gave up 6 bases, with 6 bases separating them. From germline, CDR1 is DFQATT and CDR2 SNEGSKA (reference sequence). The CDR3 consists of 9 residues. DNA of the CDR3: TGCAGTGCGGGGGGCGAGCAGTACTTC. Protein product: CSAGGEQYF.